The sequence of this TCR beta chain was determined in a study of T cells in localized non-small cell lung cancer. Study-level findings and limits: Median approximately 50 top-100 tumor clones were shared with paired adjacent lung.

The protocol was immunoSEQ multiplex PCR, while the TCRdb copy is restricted to in-frame clones and leaves out a portion. The data hold around 34,000 clones, with 93% observed a single time. Regarding this clone: Its antigen remains unknown.

The TCR was taken from a female donor older than 55 with stage I lung adenocarcinoma. Sequenced here: peripheral blood, sampled before any cancer treatment.

CDR3 in DNA: TGTGCCAGTCAAGGCCTGGGGAATTCACCCCTCCACTTT. It translates to CASQGLGNSPLHF. J is TRBJ1-6 and V is TRBV19, with unresolved D. V was trimmed by 8 bases and J by 7 bases, leaving 12 bases between them. The CDR3 sequence is 13 residues long. Per the germline V gene, CDR1 is LNHDA and CDR2 is SQIVND (reference sequence).